A few counts support the clone carrying this T cell receptor beta chain. Its matching antigen is unknown. Attachment of unique molecular identifiers to individual cDNA molecules was performed. TCRdb reprocessed the 5' RACE reads with MiXCR, giving one entry per CDR3 protein. This repertoire shows over 60,000 distinct CDR3 sequences, roughly 12% found once; its top ten account for 2.9%. This entry comes from a study of early T cells in non-severe SARS-CoV-2 infection. About the study: Sequencing targeted bulk RNA from unsorted whole blood, leaving chains unpaired. Findings and caveats of the study: Comparison of clonotypes with VDJdb favored anti-spike CD8 responses while missing private and CD4 specificities.

In germline, CDR1 is LGHNA, CDR2 YNFKEQ. The CDR3 is 17 amino acids. The ends lost 1 base at V and 7 bases at J; junction bases unmatched: 8. The origin of this receptor is an adult who was a healthcare worker with PCR-confirmed SARS-CoV-2 infection or an uninfected control (not recorded which). The chain is built from TRBV4-2 and TRBJ2-1; 12 bases fit TRBD2. Material: whole blood, obtained at baseline. CDR3 residues: CASSQVSLAGGPNEQFF. DNA for the CDR3: TGTGCCAGCAGCCAAGTTTCCCTAGCGGGGGGGCCTAATGAGCAGTTCTTC.